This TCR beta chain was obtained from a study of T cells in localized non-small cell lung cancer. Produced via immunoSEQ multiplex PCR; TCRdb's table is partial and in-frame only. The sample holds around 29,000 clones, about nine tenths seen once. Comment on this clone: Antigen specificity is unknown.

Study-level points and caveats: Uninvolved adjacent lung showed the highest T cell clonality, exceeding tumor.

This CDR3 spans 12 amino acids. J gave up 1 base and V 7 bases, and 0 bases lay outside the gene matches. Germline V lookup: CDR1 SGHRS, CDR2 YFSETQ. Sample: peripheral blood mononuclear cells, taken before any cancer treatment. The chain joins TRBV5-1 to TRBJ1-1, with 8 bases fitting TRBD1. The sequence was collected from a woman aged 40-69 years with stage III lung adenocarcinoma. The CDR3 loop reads CASGQGNTEAFF. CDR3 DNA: TGCGCCAGCGGACAGGGGAACACTGAAGCTTTCTTT.